This T cell receptor beta chain was captured in a study of early T cells in non-severe SARS-CoV-2 infection. Study-wide background: Bulk RNA taken from unsorted whole blood was sequenced, leaving chains unpaired.

Individual cDNA molecules were tagged with unique molecular identifiers. TCRdb redid the calling of the 5' RACE reads with MiXCR, one entry per CDR3 protein. This table holds 74,000 or so distinct CDR3 sequences, 10% to 15% found once. Trimming left V 0 bases short and J 5 bases short, with 16 bases between. The germline gives CDR1 SQVTM, CDR2 ANQGSEA. This CDR3 is 15 amino acids long. This clonotype was detected ten times or more. Material: whole blood. The TCR sequence derives from an adult who was a healthcare worker with PCR-confirmed SARS-CoV-2 infection or an uninfected control (not recorded which). The chain is built from TRBV29-1 and TRBJ1-2; D remains unclear. The CDR3 region is CSVEDSPVIGYGYTF. CDR3 coding DNA: TGCAGCGTTGAAGATAGTCCGGTAATAGGATATGGCTACACCTTC.